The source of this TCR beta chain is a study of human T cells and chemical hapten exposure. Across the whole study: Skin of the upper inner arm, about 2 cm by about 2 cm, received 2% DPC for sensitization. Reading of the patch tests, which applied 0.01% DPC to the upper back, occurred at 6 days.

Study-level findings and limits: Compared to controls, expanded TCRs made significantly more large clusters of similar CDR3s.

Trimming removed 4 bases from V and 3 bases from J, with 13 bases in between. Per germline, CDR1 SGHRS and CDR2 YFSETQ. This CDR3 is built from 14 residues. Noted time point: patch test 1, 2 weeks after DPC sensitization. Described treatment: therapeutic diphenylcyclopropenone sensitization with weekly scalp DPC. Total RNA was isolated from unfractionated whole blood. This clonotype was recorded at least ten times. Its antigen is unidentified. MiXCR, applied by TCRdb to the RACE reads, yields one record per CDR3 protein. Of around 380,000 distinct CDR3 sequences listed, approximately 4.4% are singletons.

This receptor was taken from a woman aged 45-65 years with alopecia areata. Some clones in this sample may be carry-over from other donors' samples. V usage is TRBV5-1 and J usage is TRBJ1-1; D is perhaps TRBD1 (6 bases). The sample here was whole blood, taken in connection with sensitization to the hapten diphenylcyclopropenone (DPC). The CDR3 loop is CASSITGMDTEAFF. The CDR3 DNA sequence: TGCGCCAGCAGCATCACAGGGATGGACACTGAAGCTTTCTTT.